The 21 T cell receptor beta chains below come from one sample, sequenced in a study of shared T cell receptors in the human thymus. Sequencing used immunoSEQ multiplex PCR; TCRdb keeps in-frame clones, though not all of them. Of 550,000 to 800,000 clones listed, approximately 83% are singletons. These data also formed part of another study, on human thymus T cells.

Sequenced: thymocytes. The receptors stem from a girl under three years old with a congenital heart defect.

The rearrangement joins TRBV15 to TRBJ1-1; D not resolved. The V end was cut by 1 base, the J end by 1 base, with 10 bases between. Germline CDR1 and CDR2: LNHNV and YYDKDF (reference sequence). This CDR3 is built from 15 residues. This CDR3 reads CATSRVLNKNTEAFF. CDR3 sequence (DNA): TGTGCCACCAGCAGAGTTCTCAACAAGAACACTGAAGCTTTCTTT.

The rearrangement links TRBV11-2 to TRBJ1-4; 7 nucleotides match TRBD1. This CDR3 has 16 residues. Trimming removed 2 bases from V and 6 bases from J; junction bases left unmatched: 9. Germline V lookup: CDR1 SGHAT, CDR2 FQNNGV. Written as DNA, the CDR3 is TGTGCCAGCAGCTTAAACAAGGGACAGAACCATGAAAAACTGTTTTTT. This translates into CASSLNKGQNHEKLFF.

V gene TRBV27 combines with J gene TRBJ2-1; D gene unclear. Trimming pared 3 bases from V and 6 bases from J, leaving 3 bases between. The CDR3 is 11 amino acids. Germline loops: CDR1 MNHEY, CDR2 SMNVEV (reference sequence). The CDR3 region has the DNA TGTGCCAGCAGTTTCTTCAATGAGCAGTTCTTC. Translating gives CASSFFNEQFF.

V gene TRBV29-1 combines with J gene TRBJ1-2; weak D call: TRBD1 (6 bases). V gave up 6 bases and J gave up 5 bases, with 16 bases separating them. The CDR3 runs 13 residues. In germline, CDR1 is SQVTM, CDR2 ANQGSEA. Written as DNA, the CDR3 is TGCAGCGTAGAGGGGGAGGGGGTGTATGGCTACACCTTC. This gives the protein CSVEGEGVYGYTF. Using reference TRBV29-1 and TRBJ1-2 for the parts outside the CDR3, the full variable domain is SAVISQKPSRDICQRGTSLTIQCQVDSQVTMMFWYRQQPGQSLTLIATANQGSEATYESGFVIDKFPISRPNLTFSTLTVSNMSPEDSSIYLCSVEGEGVYGYTFGSGTRLTVV.

The chain has TRBV19 and TRBJ1-1, with TRBD1 matching 8 bases. V shed 5 bases, J shed 3 bases, and the junction held 14 bases outside the gene matches. CDR3 length: 17 residues. Looked up from germline, CDR1 is LNHDA and CDR2 is SQIVND (reference sequence). CDR3 nucleotides: TGTGCCAGTAGTTCGCCGACAGGGGAAAAGGCGGACACTGAAGCTTTCTTT. Translated, it gives CASSSPTGEKADTEAFF.

The chain recombines TRBV5-5 with TRBJ1-6; 10 nucleotides align to TRBD1. V shed 3 bases, J shed 10 bases, and the junction held 1 base outside the gene matches. The V gene's germline CDR1 is SGHKS and CDR2 YYEKEE (reference sequence). The CDR3 consists of 13 residues. The DNA for the CDR3 is TGTGCCAGCAGCTGGACAGGGGGGTCACCCCTCCACTTT. Its protein is CASSWTGGSPLHF. The full variable domain, completed using reference TRBV5-5 and TRBJ1-6, is DAGVTQSPTHLIKTRGQQVTLRCSPISGHKSVSWYQQVLGQGPQFIFQYYEKEERGRGNFPDRFSARQFPNYSSELNVNALLLGDSALYLCASSWTGGSPLHFGNGTRLTVT.

The J gene is TRBJ1-2, the V gene TRBV13, with D hard to call. V shed 2 bases and J shed 1 base, with 8 bases lying between them. The CDR3 totals 14 residues. CDR1 is PRHDT, CDR2 FYEKMQ, per germline (reference sequence). Here the CDR3 DNA reads TGTGCCAGCAGCTTACTCCGGGATAACTATGGCTACACCTTC. Its translation: CASSLLRDNYGYTF.

J is TRBJ1-2 and V is TRBV10-3, with 7 bases lining up with TRBD1. V was pared by 3 bases and J by 8 bases, with 6 bases of the junction left unmatched. CDR3 length equals 13 residues. CDR1 is ENHRY, CDR2 SYGVKD, per germline. The CDR3 nucleotides are TGTGCCATCAGTGACCCCGAGGGGGCGGGCTACACCTTC. It translates to CAISDPEGAGYTF.

CDR3 sequence (DNA): TGTGCCAGCAGTATGACAGGACTCTTTAACTATGGCTACACCTTC. This sequence encodes CASSMTGLFNYGYTF. This rearrangement joins TRBV28 to TRBJ1-2; tentatively, D is TRBD1 (6 bases). V was pared by 5 bases and J by 1 base, with 14 bases between. The length of the CDR3 is 15 residues. The germline gives CDR1 MDHEN, CDR2 SYDVKM.

The chain has TRBV25-1 and TRBJ1-1; 9 positions match TRBD1. The trim removed 4 bases at V and 6 bases at J, leaving 6 bases unmatched. The CDR3 sequence is 14 residues long. CDR1 and CDR2 (germline): MGHDK, SYGVNS. Here the CDR3 reads CASSVGGTGSEAFF. The CDR3 region has the DNA TGTGCCAGCAGTGTGGGGGGGACAGGGTCTGAAGCTTTCTTT.

This CDR3 is CASSSPGQGTDEQYF. The CDR3 DNA reads as TGTGCCAGCAGTTCACCGGGACAGGGGACCGACGAGCAGTACTTC. The gene calls are TRBV6-5 and TRBJ2-7, with 10 nucleotides matching TRBD1. Germline CDR1 MNHEY, CDR2 SVGAGI. The V segment lost 4 bases and the J segment 5 bases; nucleotides outside the gene matches: 8. The CDR3 runs to 15 residues.

The rearrangement joins TRBV2 to TRBJ1-6, with D unclear. Germline CDR1 reads SNHLY; CDR2 reads FYNNEI. This CDR3 is 18 amino acids long. With 0 bases removed from V and 0 bases from J, the gap between germline ends came to 12 bases. CDR3 sequence reads: CASSEASQPSSYNSPLHF. Here the CDR3 DNA reads TGTGCCAGCAGTGAAGCATCACAGCCGAGCTCCTATAATTCACCCCTCCACTTT.

This chain uses TRBV11-2 with TRBJ1-2; D call uncertain. The germline V gene has CDR1 SGHAT and CDR2 FQNNGV. Trimming cost V 5 bases and J 6 bases, with 19 bases left between them. The CDR3 sequence is 15 residues long. The CDR3 loop is CASSPSRGYQDGYTF. CDR3 DNA: TGTGCCAGCAGCCCCAGTCGGGGTTATCAGGATGGCTACACCTTC.

The CDR3: CASSPRGHYGYTF. The CDR3 DNA reads TGTGCCAGCAGCCCGCGGGGTCACTATGGCTACACCTTC. The chain joins TRBV5-4 to TRBJ1-2; D is ambiguous. This CDR3 spans 13 amino acids. The germline V gene has CDR1 SGHNT and CDR2 YYREEE (reference sequence). V was cut by 4 bases and J by 3 bases, with 10 bases left in between.

V usage is TRBV2 and J usage is TRBJ1-5; tentative D call: TRBD1 (6 bases). Germline loops: CDR1 SNHLY, CDR2 FYNNEI. Trimming removed 10 bases at V and 3 bases at J, with 16 bases between. This CDR3 spans 14 amino acids. CDR3: CATEERGSNQPQHF. The CDR3 DNA is TGTGCCACCGAAGAGAGGGGGTCCAATCAGCCCCAGCATTTT.

This chain connects TRBV19 to TRBJ1-1; D is unclear. Deletions cut 9 bases from V and 0 bases from J, with 14 bases between. This CDR3 comprises 14 residues. From germline, CDR1 is LNHDA and CDR2 SQIVND (reference sequence). The CDR3 DNA reads as TGTGCCAGGAGAGAAGAGACAATGAACACTGAAGCTTTCTTT. The encoded protein is CARREETMNTEAFF.

The chain uses TRBV6-1 and TRBJ2-7, with D maybe TRBD1 (6 bases). The CDR3 consists of 15 residues. From germline, CDR1 is MNHNS and CDR2 SASEGT. V was cut by 4 bases and J by 3 bases, with 16 bases left in between. CDR3 nucleotide sequence: TGTGCCAGCAGTGTACCTCCGGGACACCTCTACGAGCAGTACTTC. It specifies CASSVPPGHLYEQYF.

The rearrangement links TRBV6-5 to TRBJ2-1; 8 bases line up with TRBD1. The J segment lost 2 bases and the V segment lost 7 bases, leaving 7 bases of the junction unmatched. Looked up from germline, CDR1 is MNHEY and CDR2 is SVGAGI. The CDR3 has 15 amino acids. The DNA of the CDR3 is TGTGCCAGCACCGTAACAGGGGGGACCTACAATGAGCAGTTCTTC. This codes for CASTVTGGTYNEQFF.

The table lists this clone with a count of one. The J gene is TRBJ1-3, the V gene TRBV2, with 7 bases that match TRBD1. Looked up from germline, CDR1 is SNHLY and CDR2 is FYNNEI. V gave up 10 bases and J gave up 2 bases; unmatched junction bases: 8. The CDR3 consists of 14 residues. This CDR3 reads CAIKNDRAGNTIYF. CDR3 nucleotide sequence: TGTGCCATAAAAAACGACAGGGCTGGAAACACCATATATTTT. Full variable domain (missing parts from reference TRBV2 and TRBJ1-3): EPEVTQTPSHQVTQMGQEVILRCVPISNHLYFYWYRQILGQKVEFLVSFYNNEISEKSEIFDDQFSVERPDGSNFTLKIRSTKLEDSAMYFCAIKNDRAGNTIYFGEGSWLTVV.

V is TRBV4-3 and J is TRBJ1-4, with a weak D call TRBD1 (6 bases). CDR3 length: 17 residues. Trimming pared 0 bases from V and 12 bases from J, leaving 23 bases between. Germline CDR1 is LGHNA and CDR2 is YSLEER. The CDR3 region has the DNA TGCGCCAGCAGCCAAGAGTCCCTTGAGACAGGCGGATCGCAACTGTTTTTT. It is translated as CASSQESLETGGSQLFF.

The chain couples TRBV4-1 to TRBJ1-3; tentatively, D is TRBD1 (6 bases). This CDR3 contains 14 residues. V was cut by 4 bases and J by 2 bases, with 9 bases left in between. Germline lookup yields CDR1 MGHRA and CDR2 YSYEKL. The CDR3 is CASSPQGPGNTIYF. In DNA, the CDR3 is TGCGCCAGCAGCCCGCAGGGGCCTGGAAACACCATATATTTT.